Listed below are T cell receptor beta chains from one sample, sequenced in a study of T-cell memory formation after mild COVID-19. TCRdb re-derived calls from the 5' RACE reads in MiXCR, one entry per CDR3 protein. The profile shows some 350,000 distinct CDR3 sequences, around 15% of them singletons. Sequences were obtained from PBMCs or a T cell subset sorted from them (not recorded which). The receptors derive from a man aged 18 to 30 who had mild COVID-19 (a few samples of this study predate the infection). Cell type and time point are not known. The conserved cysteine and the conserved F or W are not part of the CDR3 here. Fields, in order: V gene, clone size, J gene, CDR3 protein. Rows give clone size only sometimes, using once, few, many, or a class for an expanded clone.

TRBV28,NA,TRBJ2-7,ASLEAGGRPTEQY
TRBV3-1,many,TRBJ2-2,ASSRGAGVYTGELF
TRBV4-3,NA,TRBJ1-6,ASSQDSQPGPLH
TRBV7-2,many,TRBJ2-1,ASSSGLAGGQSEQF
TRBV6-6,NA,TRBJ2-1,ASSYSAGGPRNEQF
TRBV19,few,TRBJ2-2,ASAGLNTGELF
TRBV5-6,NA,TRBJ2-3,ASSRTGTGSVDTQY
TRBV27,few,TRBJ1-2,ASSFGPSYGYT
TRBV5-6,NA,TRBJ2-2,ASSLGLVHTGELF
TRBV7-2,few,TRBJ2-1,ASSPRRLAGTNEQF
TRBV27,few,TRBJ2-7,ASSLSIETYEQY
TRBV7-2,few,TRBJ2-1,ASSLRRIPNLEEEQF
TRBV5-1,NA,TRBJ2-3,ASSFRLAATDTQY
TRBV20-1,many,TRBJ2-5,SARDSAGRYQETQY
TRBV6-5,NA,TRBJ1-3,ASRDPPGNTIY
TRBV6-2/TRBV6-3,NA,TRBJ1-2,ASRSWTADYGYT
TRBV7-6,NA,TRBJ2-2,ASTPLNTGELF
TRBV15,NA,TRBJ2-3,ATSRDELSTDTQY
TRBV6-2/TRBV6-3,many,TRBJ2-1,ASRKTGGPGEQF
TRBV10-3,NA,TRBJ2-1,AIRGLANNEQF
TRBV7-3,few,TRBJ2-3,ASSLRVTSTDTQY